This entry lists 3 T cell receptor beta chains sequenced from one sample in a study of blood T cell repertoires in COVID-19. Repertoires were generated with immunoSEQ multiplex PCR, while TCRdb's copy carries only in-frame clones and drops some. Of about 130,000 clones listed, approximately 89% are singletons. The sample was peripheral blood. Receptors originate from a woman in her sixties with acute or convalescent COVID-19.

This chain uses TRBV30 with TRBJ1-2; 9 nucleotides line up with TRBD1. This CDR3 contains 19 residues. V gave up 1 base and J gave up 4 bases; unmatched junction bases: 19. Germline V gives CDR1 GTSNPN, CDR2 SVGIG (reference sequence). Written as DNA, the CDR3 is TGTGCCTGGAGTGACGCCCCCGGGACAGGGCCCTCCGCGCTCTATGGCTACACCTTC. Protein: CAWSDAPGTGPSALYGYTF.

The V call is TRBV6-5, the J call TRBJ1-1; 8 positions match TRBD1. Germline V gene data show CDR1 as MNHEY and CDR2 as SVGAGI. The CDR3 sequence is 15 residues long. J was trimmed by 1 base and V by 8 bases; bases with no gene match: 9. The CDR3 here is CASVGGQGPNTEAFF. CDR3 nucleotides: TGTGCCAGCGTGGGCGGACAGGGCCCGAACACTGAAGCTTTCTTT.

V is TRBV7-9 and J is TRBJ2-1, with 10 bases matching TRBD2. J lost 8 bases, V lost 5 bases, and 15 bases had no gene match. CDR3 length equals 17 residues. Germline loops: CDR1 SEHNR, CDR2 FQNEAQ (reference sequence). CDR3 amino acids: CASSLTSTSGPLDEQFF. The CDR3 coding sequence is TGTGCCAGCAGCCTAACTTCGACTAGCGGGCCCCTGGATGAGCAGTTCTTC.